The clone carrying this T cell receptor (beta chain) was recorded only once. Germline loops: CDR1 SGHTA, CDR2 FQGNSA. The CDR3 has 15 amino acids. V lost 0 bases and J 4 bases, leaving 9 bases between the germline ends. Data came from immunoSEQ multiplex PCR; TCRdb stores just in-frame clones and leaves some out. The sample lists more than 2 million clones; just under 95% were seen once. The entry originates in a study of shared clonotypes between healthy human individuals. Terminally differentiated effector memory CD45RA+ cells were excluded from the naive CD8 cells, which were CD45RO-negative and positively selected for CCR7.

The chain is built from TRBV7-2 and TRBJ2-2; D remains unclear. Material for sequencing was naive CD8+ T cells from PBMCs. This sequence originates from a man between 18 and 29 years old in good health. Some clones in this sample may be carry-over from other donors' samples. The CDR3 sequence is CASSLARSGTGELFF. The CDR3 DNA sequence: TGTGCCAGCAGCTTAGCACGATCCGGCACCGGGGAGCTGTTTTTT.